What follows describes a single TCR beta chain. There are a few counts of this clone. The clone's antigen remains unknown. Per-base quality was not reported, and no clone a single base away is much larger than it. V is cut by 4 bases and J by 9 bases, and the space between the germline ends is 22 bases. CDR3 length: 15 amino acids, cysteine to phenylalanine. Kept here is only the CDR3 DNA, which spans 45 bases and is read in frame from base 1. Looking up the germline V gene yields CDR1 MGHRA and CDR2 YSYEKL. These data originate in a study of cytomegalovirus exposure and HLA in healthy donors (dated by TCRdb to the late 2010s). For the wider study: According to a later analysis, one platform produced both the approximately 110 validation repertoires and the 700 or so repertoires of the first cohort. Along with the approximately 700-subject first cohort, a separate validation cohort of more than 90 different subjects was used. The study combined high-throughput TCR immunosequencing, statistical association of individual TCRs with disease status, and machine learning to predict cytomegalovirus infection status. The aim of the study was to test whether cataloging public T cell receptors could identify signatures of past pathogen exposure.

Overall results and qualifications from the work: The classifier was reported to diagnose cytomegalovirus status with high specificity and sensitivity in both the original cohort and the validation cohort. A later analysis found that TCRs clustered in the first cohort also tended to co-occur in the roughly 120 validation repertoires, with 90% to 95% of cluster scores above 0. In the study, about 150 TCR beta chains were listed as associated with cytomegalovirus. A few of the identified cytomegalovirus-associated TCR beta chains were confirmed in vitro to be specific for cytomegalovirus antigens. According to the authors, the approach could potentially be generalized to other disease states and immunological phenotypes. All 120 or so repertoires were used to score co-occurrence in the validation cohort in a later analysis, because that analysis had no HLA typing for the cohort. While some public TCRs were present in many individuals, most TCR sequences turned up only very rarely across donors.

Donors formed part of the validation cohort, which comprised 120 subjects and was distinct from the first cohort of over 500 subjects. Libraries were made using the immunoSEQ multiplex PCR assay. From the authors' description of their analysis: To diagnose cytomegalovirus status from the catalog of TCR beta chain sequences, a statistical classification framework was built. As stored in TCRdb, this immuneACCESS dataset retains in-frame rearrangements with V and J assigned. A fraction of the clones does not appear; measured against another copy, unresolved V genes explain less than half of the discrepancy, and the remainder lacks a known reason. The V and J calls and the clone size are those of that table, but D and trimming were determined from the DNA. Recorded for this sample are over 200,000 clones; roughly 83% of them occurred a single time. Clones ranked in the top ten supply more than 12% of the sample.

The V gene is TRBV4-1 and the J gene is TRBJ2-7; the D gene is perhaps TRBD1 or TRBD2, each of them matching over 5 bases. Sequencing was performed on PBMCs. The receptor was isolated from a woman between 25 and 40 years old in good health and CMV-seropositive. The DNA sequence is TGCGCCAGCAGCCCGAAGCACGGGACCTCCTCACGGCAGTACTTC. It translates to CASSPKHGTSSRQYF.